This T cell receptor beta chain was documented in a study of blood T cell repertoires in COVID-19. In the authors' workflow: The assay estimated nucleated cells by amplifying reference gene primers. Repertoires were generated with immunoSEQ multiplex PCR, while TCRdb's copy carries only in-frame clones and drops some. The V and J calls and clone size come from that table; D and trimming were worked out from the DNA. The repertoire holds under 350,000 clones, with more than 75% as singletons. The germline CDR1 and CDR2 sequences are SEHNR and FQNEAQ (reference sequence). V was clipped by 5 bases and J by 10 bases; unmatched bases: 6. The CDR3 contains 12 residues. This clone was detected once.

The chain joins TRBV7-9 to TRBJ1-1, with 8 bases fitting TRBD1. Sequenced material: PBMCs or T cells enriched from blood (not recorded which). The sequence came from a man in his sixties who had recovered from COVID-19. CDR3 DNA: TGTGCCAGCAGCCCAGGGGGCTTGGGAGCTTTCTTT. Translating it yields CASSPGGLGAFF.